This T cell receptor beta chain was documented in a study of CD8 T cells in Susac syndrome (dated by TCRdb to the late 2010s). Study-wide context: The study used repertoire sequencing to test whether antigen drove CD8+ T cell activation and differentiation in Susac syndrome. Overall results and qualifications from the work: The number of individuals in the TCR sequencing and HLA analysis was acknowledged as relatively small.

Peripheral blood CD8+ and CD4+ T cells from healthy donors, Susac syndrome patients and multiple sclerosis patients were profiled using high-throughput TCR beta sequencing. Multiple sclerosis controls were treatment-naive patients with stable or active relapsing-remitting disease fulfilling revised McDonald criteria. Bulk CD8+ and CD4+ T cells were purified by magnetic negative isolation, while CD8+ TEMRA cells were enriched using FACS. Blood was drawn into EDTA tubes, processed within 24 hours, and PBMCs were isolated by density gradient centrifugation. PBMCs intended for TCR sequencing were frozen in liquid nitrogen and were later thawed in a 37 degrees C water bath. Purity of sorted or isolated CD4+, CD8+ and CD8+ TEMRA cells was at least 90%. RNA was extracted with the RNeasy kit and roughly 0.45 to 1 ug was reverse transcribed using random hexamers. TCR beta CDR3 regions were amplified with the immunoSEQ multiplex PCR assay covering 54 Vbeta and 13 Jbeta segments. To correct PCR amplification bias, a synthetic template baseline was used for both primer optimization and computational correction. In the source study's methods: Reads were annotated to V, D and J genes according to IMGT and were analyzed with immunoSEQ Analyzer, with only productive sequences retained. Clonality was calculated as one minus the Shannon entropy normalized by log2 of the number of productive unique sequences. For each patient and control, public and private clones were evaluated among the 100 most prevalent clones. Susac-specific clones were defined as absent from healthy and MS cohorts, 1052 published viral clones and other ImmuneACCESS disease sequences. Starting from the raw public reads, TCRdb applied fastp trimming at Q25, assembled clones with MiXCR and retained in-frame beta chains. Entries that share a CDR3 protein sequence are merged under the most common genes and DNA. TCRdb, not the original authors, processed these V and J calls. The sample table holds more than 55,000 distinct CDR3 sequences, of which 96% were seen once. 0.095% to 0.12% of the sample belongs to the ten largest clones.

On this clonotype itself: Its antigen is unknown. It has no much larger one-base neighbor in the sample; base qualities were not kept.

The CDR3 contains 16 residues, cysteine and phenylalanine counted. Of all the DNA, just the CDR3 is kept, 48 bases in frame from base 1. The V end gives up 4 bases and the J end 4 bases, leaving 7 bases in the junction not matched to a gene. CDR1 SGHDT and CDR2 YYEEEE are derived from the germline V gene. This clonotype was sampled from a human donor with multiple sclerosis. Sequenced sample: CD4+ T cells from PBMCs. The chain links TRBV5-6 with TRBJ2-3, with 12 bases aligning to TRBD2. The CDR3 region has the sequence CASSRRLAGASDTQYF. The nucleotide sequence reads TGTGCCAGCAGCCGCCGACTAGCGGGGGCCTCAGATACGCAGTATTTT.